This is a list of T cell receptor beta chains from one sample in a study of human thymus T cells. The method was immunoSEQ multiplex PCR; TCRdb's version includes in-frame clones alone and lacks a portion of them. This sample has tens of thousands of clones, with 85% to 95% found just once. Sample: thymus tissue. The source is a girl in the first two years of life with a congenital heart defect but otherwise immunologically healthy. The CDR3 runs from the conserved cysteine through the conserved F or W. The D gene is left open where the match is weak. For some rows the clone size is stated as once, few or many, or as a class when expanded; others skip it.

CASSQVPPPGQSYEQYF	TGCGCCAGCAGCCAAGTCCCCCCGCCGGGACAGTCCTACGAGCAGTACTTC	NA	17	TRBD1	TRBV4-1	TRBJ2-7
CAIRPGLVGHEQYF	TGTGCCATCAGACCGGGACTAGTGGGCCACGAGCAGTACTTC	NA	14	TRBD2	TRBV10-3	TRBJ2-7
CASSESTSGSNNEQFF	TGCGCCAGCAGTGAGTCAACTAGCGGGAGTAACAATGAGCAGTTCTTC	NA	16	TRBD2	TRBV10-1	TRBJ2-1
CASSGGTTNTGELFF	TGTGCCAGCAGCGGCGGGACAACGAACACCGGGGAGCTGTTTTTT	NA	15	NA	TRBV7-2	TRBJ2-2
CASSPTTYNEQFF	TGTGCCAGCAGCCCTACCACCTACAATGAGCAGTTCTTC	NA	13	NA	TRBV5-4	TRBJ2-1
CAWSVQDEAFF	TGTGCCTGGAGTGTACAGGATGAAGCTTTCTTT	few	11	NA	TRBV30	TRBJ1-1
CASSFGTSGSTGGEQFF	TGTGCCAGCAGCTTCGGGACTAGCGGGAGCACGGGGGGTGAGCAGTTCTTC	NA	17	TRBD2	TRBV7-3	TRBJ2-1
CASSEGGVEQFF	TGTGCCAGCAGTGAGGGCGGGGTGGAGCAGTTCTTC	NA	12	NA	TRBV2	TRBJ2-1
CASSQDSGDRVTKGVRSNEQFF	TGCGCCAGCAGCCAAGATTCGGGGGACAGGGTGACGAAGGGAGTGCGTTCCAATGAGCAGTTCTTC	NA	22	TRBD1	TRBV4-3	TRBJ2-1
CASSPPGDNVTDTQYF	TGTGCCAGCTCACCACCGGGAGACAACGTAACAGATACGCAGTATTTT	NA	16	NA	TRBV18	TRBJ2-3
CASSSIGQTNEKLFF	TGTGCCAGCAGCTCGATTGGACAGACCAATGAAAAACTGTTTTTT	NA	15	NA	TRBV7-9	TRBJ1-4
CASSQAKKGQGRGDTQYF	TGCGCCAGCAGCCAAGCGAAGAAAGGACAGGGGCGAGGAGATACGCAGTATTTT	once	18	TRBD1	TRBV4-1	TRBJ2-3
CASRSPGHFTEAFF	TGTGCCAGCAGATCTCCGGGACACTTCACTGAAGCTTTCTTT	NA	14	NA	TRBV28	TRBJ1-1
CASSQERSGSAWVATQYF	TGTGCCAGCAGCCAAGAGAGGAGCGGGAGCGCTTGGGTAGCTACGCAGTATTTT	NA	18	TRBD2	TRBV14	TRBJ2-3
CASSFQATLEGVYTQYF	TGTGCCAGCAGTTTTCAGGCGACCCTGGAGGGGGTCTATACGCAGTATTTT	NA	17	NA	TRBV28	TRBJ2-3
CASSDDTATNEKLFF	TGTGCCAGCAGCGACGACACTGCAACTAATGAAAAACTGTTTTTT	NA	15	NA	TRBV5-6	TRBJ1-4
CASSDGLNEKLFF	TGTGCCAGCAGTGACGGACTTAATGAAAAACTGTTTTTT	NA	13	NA	TRBV6-1	TRBJ1-4
CASSWATNTGELFF	TGCGCCAGCAGCTGGGCCACGAACACCGGGGAGCTGTTTTTT	NA	14	NA	TRBV5-1	TRBJ2-2
CASSIGLASFYEQYF	TGTGCCAGCAGCATAGGACTAGCGAGTTTCTACGAGCAGTACTTC	NA	15	TRBD2	TRBV7-2	TRBJ2-7
CASSRLGNIYNEQFF	TGTGCCAGCAGCCGCTTAGGTAATATCTACAATGAGCAGTTCTTC	NA	15	NA	TRBV7-9	TRBJ2-1
CATSRPPHPPLAVSSYEQYF	TGTGCCACCAGCAGACCCCCCCACCCCCCACTAGCGGTGAGCTCCTACGAGCAGTACTTC	once	20	TRBD2	TRBV15	TRBJ2-7
CASREVIAGNTIYF	TGTGCCAGCAGGGAGGTCATTGCTGGAAACACCATATATTTT	NA	14	NA	TRBV2	TRBJ1-3
CASSATSGFDEQYF	TGTGCCAGCAGTGCGACTAGCGGCTTTGATGAGCAGTACTTC	NA	14	TRBD2	TRBV28	TRBJ2-7
CASSFKLQSEAFF	TGTGCCAGCAGCTTCAAGCTACAGTCTGAAGCTTTCTTT	few	13	NA	TRBV4-2	TRBJ1-1
CASSSGVAGVGYSVNEQFF	TGTGCCAGCAGCTCAGGGGTAGCGGGAGTCGGGTACTCGGTAAATGAGCAGTTCTTC	NA	19	TRBD2	TRBV7-6	TRBJ2-1
CASGGGRGHPSFHNEQFF	TGTGCCAGCGGGGGAGGCAGGGGGCACCCTAGTTTCCACAATGAGCAGTTCTTC	NA	18	TRBD1	TRBV27	TRBJ2-1
CASSPGLAGGDTQYF	TGCGCCAGCAGCCCGGGACTAGCGGGGGGGGATACGCAGTATTTT	NA	15	TRBD2	TRBV4-1	TRBJ2-3
CASRELDRGYQPQHF	TGTGCCAGCAGAGAACTTGACAGGGGTTATCAGCCCCAGCATTTT	once	15	TRBD1	TRBV6-1	TRBJ1-5
CASSVGQGATDEQFF	TGTGCCAGCAGCGTGGGACAGGGGGCTACGGATGAGCAGTTCTTC	NA	15	TRBD1	TRBV9	TRBJ2-1
CASFPRAYNEQFF	TGTGCCAGCTTTCCCAGAGCCTACAATGAGCAGTTCTTC	NA	13	NA	TRBV2	TRBJ2-1
CASSAEQGSAGAYEQYF	TGTGCCAGCAGCGCGGAACAGGGGTCAGCGGGAGCCTACGAGCAGTACTTC	NA	17	NA	TRBV4-2	TRBJ2-7
CASSDFYTGELFF	TGTGCCAGCAGTGACTTCTACACCGGGGAGCTGTTTTTT	NA	13	NA	TRBV6-4	TRBJ2-2
CSVEGPWGADTEAFF	TGCAGCGTTGAAGGCCCTTGGGGGGCGGACACTGAAGCTTTCTTT	NA	15	NA	TRBV29-1	TRBJ1-1
CASSSGEITGELFF	TGTGCCAGCAGCAGCGGAGAGATCACCGGGGAGCTGTTTTTT	NA	14	NA	TRBV7-2	TRBJ2-2
CASSLEGTTKGETQYF	TGCGCCAGCAGCTTGGAGGGCACTACGAAGGGGGAGACCCAGTACTTC	NA	16	NA	TRBV5-1	TRBJ2-5
CASVSPPELFF	TGTGCCAGCGTCAGCCCCCCGGAGCTGTTTTTT	NA	11	NA	TRBV6-1	TRBJ2-2
CASSFAGNTEAFF	TGTGCCAGCAGCTTTGCGGGAAACACTGAAGCTTTCTTT	NA	13	NA	TRBV11-2	TRBJ1-1
CASSLDRLPGANVLTF	TGTGCCAGCAGCTTAGACAGGCTGCCTGGGGCCAACGTCCTGACTTTC	NA	16	NA	TRBV11-2	TRBJ2-6
CASSWKFSNQPQHF	TGCGCCAGCAGTTGGAAGTTTAGCAATCAGCCCCAGCATTTT	NA	14	NA	TRBV10-2	TRBJ1-5
CASSPAGVAGGLDSYNEQFF	TGTGCCAGCAGTCCGGCAGGGGTAGCGGGAGGTCTGGACTCCTACAATGAGCAGTTCTTC	NA	20	TRBD2	TRBV27	TRBJ2-1
CASSAFSISLSTDTQYF	TGTGCCAGCAGCGCGTTTTCTATCTCTCTTAGCACAGATACGCAGTATTTT	NA	17	NA	TRBV9	TRBJ2-3
CSVVQGAPGELFF	TGCAGCGTTGTACAGGGGGCTCCCGGGGAGCTGTTTTTT	NA	13	TRBD1	TRBV29-1	TRBJ2-2
CASSPPSSPEQFF	TGTGCCAGCAGTCCCCCCTCCTCGCCCGAGCAGTTCTTC	NA	13	NA	TRBV7-9	TRBJ2-1
CASSPRTGKGAFF	TGTGCCAGCAGCCCTAGGACAGGGAAGGGGGCTTTCTTT	NA	13	TRBD1	TRBV27	TRBJ1-1
CASSLKGRGVQETQYF	TGTGCCAGCAGCTTAAAAGGGCGGGGTGTACAAGAGACCCAGTACTTC	NA	16	NA	TRBV7-3	TRBJ2-5
CASSPGGNQPQHF	TGTGCCAGCAGTCCAGGGGGCAATCAGCCCCAGCATTTT	NA	13	NA	TRBV7-9	TRBJ1-5
CASSIGSGSPPHPLTDTQYF	TGTGCCAGTAGTATAGGTAGCGGGAGCCCACCTCACCCCCTCACAGATACGCAGTATTTT	NA	20	TRBD2	TRBV19	TRBJ2-3
CASSPHYTYEQYF	TGTGCCAGCAGCCCACACTACACCTACGAGCAGTACTTC	NA	13	NA	TRBV28	TRBJ2-7
CASSPRREWEETQYF	TGTGCCAGCAGCCCCCGGCGGGAGTGGGAGGAGACCCAGTACTTC	NA	15	TRBD2	TRBV7-9	TRBJ2-5
CASSQKSANRLDNEQFF	TGCGCCAGCAGCCAGAAGTCAGCGAACCGCCTTGACAATGAGCAGTTCTTC	NA	17	NA	TRBV4-3	TRBJ2-1
CASSLGLAELTGELFF	TGCGCCAGCAGTTTGGGACTAGCGGAACTCACCGGGGAGCTGTTTTTT	NA	16	TRBD2	TRBV5-1	TRBJ2-2
CASSHLATGSYGYTF	TGTGCCAGCAGCCACCTAGCGACAGGCTCCTATGGCTACACCTTC	NA	15	NA	TRBV4-2	TRBJ1-2
CTSSLTSVGTDTQYF	TGTACCAGCAGCCTTACTAGCGTGGGGACAGATACGCAGTATTTT	NA	15	TRBD2	TRBV27	TRBJ2-3
CASSLLIGTSGRVTDTQYF	TGTGCCAGCAGCCTGTTGATCGGGACTAGCGGGAGGGTCACAGATACGCAGTATTTT	NA	19	TRBD2	TRBV9	TRBJ2-3
CASSILGNQPQHF	TGTGCCAGTAGTATTTTAGGAAATCAGCCCCAGCATTTT	once	13	NA	TRBV19	TRBJ1-5
CAISVGTSGTYNEQFF	TGTGCCATCAGTGTAGGGACTAGCGGGACCTACAATGAGCAGTTCTTC	NA	16	TRBD2	TRBV10-3	TRBJ2-1
CATSRGRAGAQQYF	TGTGCCACCAGCAGAGGTCGGGCAGGGGCTCAGCAGTACTTC	NA	14	NA	TRBV15	TRBJ2-7